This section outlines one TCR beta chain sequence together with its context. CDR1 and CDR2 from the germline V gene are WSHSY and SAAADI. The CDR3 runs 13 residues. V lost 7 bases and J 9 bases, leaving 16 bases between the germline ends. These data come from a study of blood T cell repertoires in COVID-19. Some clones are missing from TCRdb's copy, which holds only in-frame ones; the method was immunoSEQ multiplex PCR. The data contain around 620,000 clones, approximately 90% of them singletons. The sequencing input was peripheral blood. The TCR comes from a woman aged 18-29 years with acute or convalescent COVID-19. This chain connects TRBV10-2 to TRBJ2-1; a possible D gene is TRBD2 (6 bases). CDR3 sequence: CASTRLEGREQFF. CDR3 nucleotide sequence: TGCGCCAGCACAAGACTAGAGGGCCGTGAGCAGTTCTTC.